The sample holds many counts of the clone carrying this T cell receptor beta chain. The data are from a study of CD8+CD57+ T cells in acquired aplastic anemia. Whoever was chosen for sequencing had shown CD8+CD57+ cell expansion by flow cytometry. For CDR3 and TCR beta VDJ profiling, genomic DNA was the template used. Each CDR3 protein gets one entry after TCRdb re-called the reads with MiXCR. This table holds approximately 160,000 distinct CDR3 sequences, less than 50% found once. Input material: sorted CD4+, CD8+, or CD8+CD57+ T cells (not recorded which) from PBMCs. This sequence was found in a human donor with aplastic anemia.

The CDR3 nucleotides are TGTGCCAGCAGCCAAGAGGGCTCGGGACAGGGTACAGATACGCAGTATTTT. Translating gives CASSQEGSGQGTDTQYF. This chain uses TRBV4-2 with TRBJ2-3; 9 nucleotides line up with TRBD1. The V and J ends lost 0 bases and 3 bases, in that order; junction bases with no gene match: 7. Germline CDR1 LGHNA, CDR2 YNFKEQ. The CDR3 contains 17 residues.